Below, 29 T cell receptor beta chains from the same sample are listed, as sequenced in a study of T-cell memory formation after mild COVID-19. Using its own MiXCR run on the 5' RACE reads, TCRdb lists one record per CDR3 protein. Among 150,000 to 200,000 distinct CDR3 sequences, approximately 14% were seen once, and the ten largest hold 14%. The sequenced sample consisted of PBMCs or a T cell subset sorted from them (not recorded which). The receptors stem from an adult woman who had mild COVID-19 (a few samples of this study predate the infection). Cell type and time point are not known.

The V gene is TRBV7-9, the J gene TRBJ2-3, with 9 bases aligning to TRBD1. The ends lost 8 bases at V and 5 bases at J; junction bases unmatched: 5. This CDR3 spans 13 amino acids. Germline lookup yields CDR1 SEHNR and CDR2 FQNEAQ (reference sequence). CDR3: CASRDRAKDTQYF. CDR3 nucleotide sequence: TGTGCCAGCCGGGACAGGGCAAAAGATACGCAGTATTTT.

This chain connects TRBV3-1 to TRBJ2-1, with 9 bases lining up with TRBD2. The V gene's germline CDR1 is LGHDT and CDR2 YNNKEL (reference sequence). V shed 4 bases, J shed 3 bases, and the junction held 10 bases outside the gene matches. The CDR3 sequence is 17 residues long. In nucleotides, the CDR3 is TGTGCCAGCAGCCTATTAAGCGGGGGGTTTTTCTACAATGAGCAGTTCTTC. This gives the protein CASSLLSGGFFYNEQFF.

The table lists this clonotype with a few counts. This chain connects TRBV2 to TRBJ2-2, with TRBD2 matching 9 bases. The CDR3 length is 13 residues. CDR1 SNHLY and CDR2 FYNNEI come from the germline V gene. For the CDR3, the DNA is TGTGTCCTGCGGGAGGGGAACACCGGGGAGCTGTTTTTT. It encodes CVLREGNTGELFF. Using reference TRBV2 and TRBJ2-2 for the parts outside the CDR3, the full variable domain is EPEVTQTPSHQVTQMGQEVILRCVPISNHLYFYWYRQILGQKVEFLVSFYNNEISEKSEIFDDQFSVERPDGSNFTLKIRSTKLEDSAMYFCVLREGNTGELFFGEGSRLTVL.

This clonotype has more than one count but fewer than ten. The gene calls are TRBV4-2 and TRBJ1-2; maybe TRBD1 (5 bases). Germline lookup yields CDR1 LGHNA and CDR2 YNFKEQ. The V end lost 0 bases, the J end lost 6 bases, and 17 bases lay between the germline ends. The CDR3 has 16 amino acids. CDR3 DNA: TGTGCCAGCAGCCAAGAGTCAGGGCCAGTCAGTAATGGCTACACCTTC. It codes for CASSQESGPVSNGYTF.

A few counts support this clonotype. This rearrangement joins TRBV11-3 to TRBJ2-3; TRBD2 matches at 7 bases. The CDR3 consists of 15 residues. The V and J ends lost 7 bases and 1 base, in that order; junction bases with no gene match: 8. Germline CDR1 reads SGHNT; CDR2 reads YENEEA. CDR3 residues: CASTRRELGTDTQYF. The CDR3 region has the DNA TGTGCCAGCACGCGGCGGGAGTTAGGCACAGATACGCAGTATTTT.

The V call is TRBV5-1, the J call TRBJ2-3; D is perhaps TRBD1 (7 bases). Germline V gene lookup returns CDR1 SGHRS and CDR2 YFSETQ. V was trimmed by 4 bases and J by 1 base, leaving 19 bases between them. The CDR3 length is 17 residues. The CDR3 DNA reads as TGCGCCAGCAGCCGGGGGACGACAGGGCCACGCACAGATACGCAGTATTTT. Translated: CASSRGTTGPRTDTQYF.

This chain uses TRBV12-5 with TRBJ2-1, with D perhaps matching TRBD2 (6 bases). This CDR3 is 15 amino acids long. Looked up from germline, CDR1 is LGHNT and CDR2 is FRNRAP. Trimming removed 2 bases at V and 4 bases at J, with 12 bases between. DNA for the CDR3: TGTGCTAGTGGTTTGTTGCGGGGCGGGTACAATGAGCAGTTCTTC. Its translation: CASGLLRGGYNEQFF.

The chain carries TRBV12-3 or TRBV12-4 and TRBJ1-4; 10 bases are a match to TRBD1. This CDR3 is 14 amino acids long. V shed 6 bases and J 7 bases; nucleotides not matched to a gene: 5. The CDR3 is CASSRTGGSEKLFF. The CDR3 DNA reads as TGTGCCAGCAGCCGGACAGGGGGGAGTGAAAAACTGTTTTTT.

The chain combines TRBV27 with TRBJ1-2; unclear D gene. CDR1 is MNHEY, CDR2 SMNVEV, per germline (reference sequence). The CDR3 spans 12 residues. The germline V and J ends were trimmed by 6 bases and 7 bases, with 12 bases remaining between them. This CDR3 reads CASSPPSGGYTF. For the CDR3, the DNA is TGTGCCAGCAGCCCCCCCTCGGGTGGCTACACCTTC.

This clonotype was recorded a few times. The chain employs TRBV11-2 and TRBJ2-2; 7 positions agree with TRBD1. This CDR3 is built from 20 residues. Germline V gene data show CDR1 as SGHAT and CDR2 as FQNNGV. J lost 5 bases, V lost 1 base, and 19 bases had no gene match. The CDR3 nucleotides read TGTGCCAGCAGCTTAGGGAGGTGGCGACAGGGAATAGAACAGACCGGGGAGCTGTTTTTT. This codes for CASSLGRWRQGIEQTGELFF.

There are a few counts of this clonotype. An end of the junction differs from the germline gene, which may be a read error. The V call is TRBV5-1, the J call TRBJ2-3, with D perhaps matching TRBD1 or TRBD2 (5 bases each). Germline values: CDR1 SGHRS, CDR2 YFSETQ. The CDR3 length is 17 residues. The CDR3 coding sequence is TGCGCCAGCAGCTCGACCCCCCAGGGAGCCAGCACATATACGCAGTATTTT. As protein: CASSSTPQGASTYTQYF.

This clonotype turned up a few times. The chain uses TRBV4-3 and TRBJ2-3, with a weak D call TRBD2 (5 bases). The V gene lost 4 bases and the J gene lost 1 base, with 18 bases spanning the gap. This CDR3 comprises 17 residues. Germline assignment: CDR1 LGHNA and CDR2 YSLEER. The CDR3 DNA is TGCGCCAGCAGCCCCTTGGCCGGGGTACCACGCACAGATACGCAGTATTTT. Encoded protein: CASSPLAGVPRTDTQYF.

The CDR3 loop is CSARGSFRGSWETQYF. CDR3 in DNA: TGCAGTGCTAGAGGATCATTCAGGGGGTCTTGGGAGACCCAGTACTTC. The V and J genes are TRBV20-1 and TRBJ2-5; TRBD1 matches 7 bases. V lost 1 base and J lost 5; bases outside the gene matches: 13. The length of the CDR3 is 16 residues. The germline V gene encodes CDR1 DFQATT and CDR2 SNEGSKA (reference sequence).

The chain combines TRBV5-5 with TRBJ2-1, with 10 bases identical to TRBD1. J was trimmed by 7 bases and V by 2 bases; bases with no gene match: 12. In germline, CDR1 is SGHKS, CDR2 YYEKEE (reference sequence). The CDR3 sequence is 17 residues long. The CDR3 loop is CASSFGRPRDRGNEQFF. Here the CDR3 DNA reads TGTGCCAGCAGCTTTGGGCGGCCCCGGGACAGGGGTAATGAGCAGTTCTTC.

The V call is TRBV19, the J call TRBJ2-7; the match to TRBD1 covers 10 bases. Losses at the gene ends were 6 bases for V and 2 bases for J; bases not matched to a gene: 4. This CDR3 region has 14 residues. The germline V gene encodes CDR1 LNHDA and CDR2 SQIVND (reference sequence). CDR3: CASRDGTGAYEQYF. In DNA form, the CDR3 reads TGTGCCAGTAGGGACGGGACAGGGGCCTACGAGCAGTACTTC.

V usage is TRBV12-3 or TRBV12-4 and J usage is TRBJ2-1; D might be TRBD2 (6 bases). The CDR3 covers 13 residues. Trimming cost V 4 bases and J 3 bases, with 7 bases left between them. The CDR3 DNA follows: TGTGCCAGCAGTTCGGAGGGCTACAATGAGCAGTTCTTC. Translated: CASSSEGYNEQFF.

This chain connects TRBV4-2 to TRBJ1-2; a weak D match, TRBD1 (5 bases). Germline-derived CDR1 and CDR2 are LGHNA and YNFKEQ. This CDR3 has 13 amino acids. V was cut by 0 bases and J by 4 bases, with 6 bases left in between. CDR3 protein: CASSQDTGYGYTF. CDR3 DNA: TGTGCCAGCAGCCAAGATACAGGCTATGGCTACACCTTC.

This clonotype was detected a few times. The rearrangement links TRBV20-1 to TRBJ2-7; D unresolved. This CDR3 is 13 amino acids long. Germline CDR1 is DFQATT and CDR2 is SNEGSKA (reference sequence). V lost 1 base to trimming and J lost 0 bases, with 7 bases between them. The CDR3 sequence: CSARVPSSYEQYF. The CDR3 DNA reads TGCAGTGCTAGAGTGCCTAGCTCCTACGAGCAGTACTTC.

This CDR3 reads CASSLAGLAYNEQFF. Here the CDR3 DNA reads TGTGCCAGCAGCTTAGCAGGGCTTGCCTACAATGAGCAGTTCTTC. V is TRBV7-2 and J is TRBJ2-1; D call uncertain. The CDR3 sequence is 15 residues long. Deletions cut 0 bases from V and 2 bases from J, with 8 bases between. Germline CDR1 SGHTA, CDR2 FQGNSA.

The CDR3 here is CASSPQGVQETQYF. The CDR3 DNA reads as TGTGCCAGCTCACCTCAGGGGGTCCAAGAGACCCAGTACTTC. The chain recombines TRBV18 with TRBJ2-5; 7 positions agree with TRBD1. CDR3 size: 14 residues. V was clipped by 3 bases and J by 1 base; unmatched bases: 2. The germline V gene has CDR1 KGHSH and CDR2 LQKENI.

The sample holds a few counts of this clonotype. The chain carries TRBV7-2 and TRBJ2-4, with a tentative D call TRBD2 (6 bases). The CDR3 has 15 residues. CDR1 is SGHTA, CDR2 FQGNSA, per germline. V was pared by 1 base and J by 0 bases, with 7 bases between. CDR3 bases: TGTGCCAGCAGCTTAGGGGGGGTAGCCAAAAACATTCAGTACTTC. Protein: CASSLGGVAKNIQYF.

The V gene is TRBV5-1, the J gene TRBJ2-2, with D possibly being TRBD1 (6 bases). Germline V gives CDR1 SGHRS, CDR2 YFSETQ. This CDR3 has 16 residues. With 3 bases removed from V and 0 bases from J, the gap between germline ends came to 12 bases. The CDR3 bases are TGCGCCAGCAGCTCCTACGGGACAACGAACACCGGGGAGCTGTTTTTT. Its translation: CASSSYGTTNTGELFF.

This CDR3 is CASSQDWVYNEKLFF. CDR3 DNA: TGCGCCAGCAGCCAAGATTGGGTTTACAATGAAAAACTGTTTTTT. The chain carries TRBV4-3 and TRBJ1-4; the D is unclear. The CDR3 covers 15 residues. Trimming cost V 0 bases and J 5 bases, with 10 bases left between them. The germline V gene has CDR1 LGHNA and CDR2 YSLEER.

The chain joins TRBV5-1 to TRBJ1-1; TRBD1 is a possible D gene (5 bases). CDR3 length equals 14 residues. Germline CDR1 is SGHRS and CDR2 is YFSETQ. V lost 3 bases to trimming and J lost 1 base, with 10 bases between them. CDR3 loop: CASSYSQGNTEAFF. In DNA, the CDR3 is TGCGCCAGCAGCTACTCTCAGGGGAACACTGAAGCTTTCTTT. The full variable domain, with the rest looked up from reference TRBV5-1 and TRBJ1-1, is KAGVTQTPRYLIKTRGQQVTLSCSPISGHRSVSWYQQTPGQGLQFLFEYFSETQRNKGNFPGRFSGRQFSNSRSEMNVSTLELGDSALYLCASSYSQGNTEAFFGQGTRLTVV.

This clonotype was seen only a few times. The chain links TRBV29-1 to TRBJ2-1; tentatively, D is TRBD1 or TRBD2 (6 bases each). Trimming removed 3 bases at V and 5 bases at J, with 14 bases between. The CDR3 totals 14 residues. Germline loops: CDR1 SQVTM, CDR2 ANQGSEA. The CDR3 reads CSVEDWGAHNEQFF. The DNA for the CDR3 is TGCAGCGTTGAGGACTGGGGGGCACACAATGAGCAGTTCTTC.

This clonotype was counted at least ten times. The chain couples TRBV20-1 to TRBJ1-5; 10 nucleotides agree with TRBD1. Unmatched junction bases numbered 7, after V lost 2 bases and J lost 6 bases. Germline CDR1 DFQATT, CDR2 SNEGSKA (reference sequence). The CDR3 covers 15 residues. The CDR3 reads CSARPTGGEGQPQHF. CDR3 DNA: TGCAGTGCTAGACCGACAGGGGGCGAGGGTCAGCCCCAGCATTTT.

The CDR3 nucleotides read TGTGCCAGCACCCTATTAGAGACCCCTCGGACCCAGTACTTC. Translating gives CASTLLETPRTQYF. This sequence joins TRBV7-9 and TRBJ2-5; D remains ambiguous. V lost 7 bases to trimming and J lost 7 bases, with 19 bases between them. CDR3 length: 14 residues. Germline V lookup: CDR1 SEHNR, CDR2 FQNEAQ (reference sequence).

V gene TRBV5-1 combines with J gene TRBJ2-1; D unclear. CDR1 and CDR2 (germline): SGHRS, YFSETQ. Trimming pared 5 bases from V and 5 bases from J, leaving 14 bases between. This CDR3 spans 14 amino acids. The CDR3 loop reads CASREGPGHNEQFF. As DNA, the CDR3 is TGCGCCAGCAGGGAAGGACCAGGACACAATGAGCAGTTCTTC.

In its sample, this clonotype was seen a few times. V gene TRBV27 combines with J gene TRBJ1-1; D is ambiguous. The CDR3 extends over 13 amino acids. Between the trimmed V and J ends, which lost 3 bases and 1 base, there was a span of 6 bases. CDR1 and CDR2 from the germline V gene are MNHEY and SMNVEV (reference sequence). Here the CDR3 DNA reads TGTGCCAGCAGTTTGGAGAGGAACACTGAAGCTTTCTTT. Amino acids: CASSLERNTEAFF.